This T cell receptor beta chain was identified during a study of molecular identifiers for immune sequencing clone quantification (dated by TCRdb to between 2018 and 2020). About the full investigation: In a replicate experiment, RNA from roughly 21,000 or 96,000 naive CD8 T cells was split into five aliquots, four of which were sequenced. The study was a methods study using CD8 T cells to benchmark molecular-identifier clustering-based TCR repertoire sequencing (MIDCIRS) and TCR RNA copy counting.

Libraries of naive CD8 T cells were built from approximately 20,000 to 1,000,000 sorted cells, with 10%, 30% or 50% of the purified RNA used. On a BD FACSAria II, naive CD8 T cells were FACS-sorted as CD8+CD4-CCR7+CD45RA+ and collected into RLT Plus buffer. To test detection sensitivity, Jurkat RNA equal to around 11 TCR copies was added to samples of about 17,000-1,100,000 naive CD8 T cells. Enrichment of CD8 T cells was performed with RosetteSep CD8+ T Cell Enrichment Cocktail and Ficoll-Paque, after which ACK red cell lysis was carried out. General findings and caveats noted by the study authors: When barcode sub-clustering was omitted, TCR diversity was inflated by chimeric consensus sequences, with chimeras reaching as high as 47%. Modeling gave about three recovered TCR RNA copies per cell versus around 9.9 by digital PCR, implying roughly 29% capture efficiency. The sizes of highly expanded clones could end up underestimated when identical TCR molecules share a barcode. Spiked-in Jurkat TCR RNA (approximately 9 copies' worth), which is not part of the donor repertoire, was contained in the naive libraries. Clones above 20 RNA copies held over 98% of molecules in CMV-specific effector cells but under 1% in naive cells. Even against a background of roughly 1 million naive CD8 T cells, spiked-in Jurkat TCR RNA amounting to a single cell's worth was reported to be detectable.

The CDR3 starts with the cysteine, ends with the phenylalanine, and has 15 residues. Just CDR3 DNA is preserved here, 45 bases in frame from base 1. Sequences SNHLY (CDR1) and FYNNEI (CDR2) are obtained from the germline V gene. V lost 8 bases and J lost 4 bases, and the count of bases not matched to a germline gene is 13. The library was prepared using PCR. This sample was sequenced with an Illumina HiSeq 4000. Bulk TCR libraries were made following a previously described method, with the TCR primers given in Table S5. Total RNA was purified with the Qiagen AllPrep DNA/RNA kit. Reads from multiple sequencing runs of the same library were pooled before analysis. The paper's data handling went like this. Reads were retained only if an exact TCR constant sequence was present, and the retained reads were trimmed to 150 nt and grouped according to their 12-nt molecular barcodes. Reads inside each barcode group were sub-clustered using a 15% Levenshtein threshold, and a quality-weighted consensus sequence was constructed for each RNA molecule. Non-functional sequences were discarded, and so were lower-count sequences lying one edit away from another sequence. On the basis of fitting two negative binomial distributions, barcode sub-clusters with fewer than 20% of the maximum read count were discarded. TCRdb trimmed the raw reads at Q25, called clones with MiXCR and kept productive beta chains. Rows matching on CDR3 protein sequence are summarized as one entry with the most common DNA and genes. These V and J calls are TCRdb output, not the study's own analysis. Present in this sample are fewer than 45,000 distinct CDR3 sequences, approximately 19% of which were seen just once. Of the sample, under 1.3% falls within the top ten clones.

This clonotype was counted only a few times. Its antigen remains unidentified. There are no base qualities to consult, and no much larger clone falls within one base. This receptor chain uses TRBV2 and TRBJ2-7, with TRBD2 identical over 8 junction bases. The clonotype comes from a human donor in good health. Some libraries in this study had Jurkat cell RNA spiked in. Material: naive CD8+ T cells from blood, with Jurkat cell RNA spiked in. The cell subset or site label of this sample denotes: FACS-sorted CD8+CD4-CCR7+CD45RA+ naive T cells. CDR3 region: CASERDGAGVYEQYF. DNA sequence: TGTGCCAGCGAACGGGACGGAGCGGGGGTGTACGAGCAGTACTTC.